Described below is a single T cell receptor (beta chain) sequence and its context. The antigen remains unidentified. The data were produced by immunoSEQ multiplex PCR, yet TCRdb's version contains in-frame clones alone and is incomplete. In the table there are 750,000 to 1,000,000 clones, approximately 92% of which are singletons. This entry is derived from a study of shared clonotypes between healthy human individuals. On the study more broadly: A couple of women and three men aged 18 to 49 made up the donors. Study findings and constraints: Measured sharing among donors was expected to vary with sequencing depth.

Between the trimmed V and J ends, which lost 0 bases and 5 bases, there was a span of 14 bases. Germline CDR1 and CDR2: SGHTA and FQGNSA. CDR3 length: 16 amino acids. Cells designated naive CD8 were CD45RO-negative and were positively selected for CCR7, with terminally differentiated effector memory CD45RA+ cells excluded. The source material was naive CD8+ T cells sorted from blood. This rearrangement joins TRBV7-2 to TRBJ1-5, with D perhaps matching TRBD1 (5 bases). This sequence originates from a man younger than 45 in good health. DNA of the CDR3: TGTGCCAGCAGCTTAGCGGGGCAGGGTTGGTATCAGCCCCAGCATTTT. Translation gives CASSLAGQGWYQPQHF.